These T cell receptor beta chains were read from a single sample in a study of T-cell memory formation after mild COVID-19. TCRdb independently ran MiXCR on the 5' RACE reads; one entry per CDR3 protein. Here the sample spans about 470,000 distinct CDR3 sequences, 20% to 30% being singletons. The sequencing input was PBMCs or a T cell subset sorted from them (not recorded which). These receptors all stem from an adult woman who had mild COVID-19 (a few samples of this study predate the infection). Cell type and time point are not known. CDR3s include the opening cysteine and the closing phenylalanine or tryptophan. The D gene is left open where the match is weak. Size tells how often a clone was seen (once, few, many) or the class of an expanded clone, and some rows leave it out.

TRBV12-3/TRBV12-4,NA,TRBJ2-7,few,CASSPQGFDEQYF,TGTGCCAGCAGCCCTCAGGGGTTCGACGAGCAGTACTTC
TRBV7-6,NA,TRBJ2-2,NA,CASSHETQGGELFF,TGTGCCAGCAGTCACGAGACGCAGGGCGGGGAGCTGTTTTTT
TRBV7-9,TRBD1,TRBJ2-7,few,CASSLESEGQDYEQYF,TGTGCCAGCAGCTTAGAGTCTGAGGGACAGGACTACGAGCAGTACTTC
TRBV29-1,TRBD2,TRBJ2-1,NA,CSVEGGLAGSSYNEQFF,TGCAGCGTTGAAGGCGGACTAGCGGGGAGCTCCTACAATGAGCAGTTCTTC
TRBV15,NA,TRBJ2-3,NA,CATRGGSSDTQYF,TGTGCCACCAGAGGAGGATCGTCAGATACGCAGTATTTT
TRBV29-1,TRBD1,TRBJ1-1,NA,CSVTGQKNTEAFF,TGCAGCGTTACGGGACAGAAGAACACTGAAGCTTTCTTT
TRBV19,NA,TRBJ1-2,NA,CASSTSVVGYTF,TGTGCCAGTAGTACGTCGGTCGTCGGCTACACCTTC
TRBV4-2,NA,TRBJ2-3,many,CASSQEVGDTSTDTQYF,TGTGCCAGCAGCCAAGAGGTAGGGGACACATCTACAGATACGCAGTATTTT
TRBV29-1,NA,TRBJ2-7,few,CSVTTTGTYEQYF,TGCAGCGTTACCACGACGGGGACCTACGAGCAGTACTTC
TRBV7-3,TRBD1,TRBJ2-5,few,CASSPTGRKETQYF,TGTGCCAGCAGTCCGACAGGGCGGAAAGAGACCCAGTACTTC
TRBV14,TRBD2,TRBJ2-6,NA,CASSLDLSELSGGNSPGANVLTF,TGTGCCAGCAGTTTAGACCTGTCCGAACTTAGCGGGGGGAACTCTCCCGGGGCCAACGTCCTGACTTTC
TRBV15,NA,TRBJ2-6,NA,CATSRDRGSGANVLTF,TGTGCCACCAGCAGAGATCGAGGGTCTGGGGCCAACGTCCTGACTTTC
TRBV29-1,NA,TRBJ2-7,few,CSVESHRDYEQYF,TGCAGCGTTGAGAGTCACAGGGACTACGAGCAGTACTTC
TRBV4-1,TRBD2,TRBJ2-5,NA,CASSHTTGTSRETQYF,TGCGCCAGCAGCCACACCACCGGGACTAGCAGGGAGACCCAGTACTTC
TRBV12-3/TRBV12-4,NA,TRBJ1-2,NA,CASSPPGGGLGYGYTF,TGTGCCAGCAGTCCTCCCGGGGGAGGTCTAGGCTATGGCTACACCTTC
TRBV14,NA,TRBJ1-1,NA,CASSHGGSTEAFF,TGTGCCAGCAGCCACGGGGGGAGCACTGAAGCTTTCTTT
TRBV5-6,NA,TRBJ1-5,NA,CASSLAGTNQPQHF,TGTGCCAGCAGCTTGGCGGGAACTAATCAGCCCCAGCATTTT
TRBV28,NA,TRBJ1-6,many,CASTEGIRPLHF,TGTGCCAGCACCGAAGGGATACGACCCCTCCACTTT
TRBV19,TRBD2,TRBJ2-5,NA,CASRASGGQETQYF,TGTGCCAGTCGGGCTTCGGGAGGCCAAGAGACCCAGTACTTC
TRBV4-3,NA,TRBJ2-1,few,CASSPQTTASYNEQFF,TGCGCCAGCAGCCCCCAGACTACAGCCTCCTACAATGAGCAGTTCTTC
TRBV4-1,TRBD1,TRBJ1-5,many,CASSPAQGDWSEPQHF,TGCGCCAGCAGCCCGGCCCAGGGGGACTGGTCGGAGCCCCAGCATTTT
TRBV24-1,TRBD2,TRBJ2-5,once,CATSDGRLAFSQETQYF,TGTGCCACCAGTGATGGGAGACTAGCGTTTAGCCAAGAGACCCAGTACTTC
TRBV14,NA,TRBJ1-5,many,CASSQGPNQPQHF,TGTGCCAGCAGCCAGGGACCCAATCAGCCCCAGCATTTT
TRBV27,NA,TRBJ2-3,NA,CASSVREPIRTDTQYF,TGTGCCAGCAGTGTCAGAGAACCCATTCGCACAGATACGCAGTATTTT
TRBV24-1,NA,TRBJ2-1,few,CATSGPIPGRSSYNEQFF,TGTGCCACCAGTGGCCCAATCCCGGGACGCAGCTCCTACAATGAGCAGTTCTTC
TRBV3-1,NA,TRBJ1-1,NA,CASSQGGIMNTEAFF,TGTGCCAGCAGCCAAGGGGGGATCATGAACACTGAAGCTTTCTTT
TRBV6-5,TRBD1,TRBJ2-7,many,CAAGQGYEQYF,TGTGCGGCGGGACAGGGTTACGAGCAGTACTTC
TRBV5-6,TRBD1,TRBJ2-1,NA,CASSSGTGQTEQFF,TGTGCCAGCAGCTCTGGGACAGGGCAAACTGAGCAGTTCTTC
TRBV4-1,TRBD2,TRBJ2-2,few,CASSQARLAYPGELFF,TGCGCCAGCAGCCAAGCCCGACTAGCGTACCCCGGGGAGCTGTTTTTT
TRBV20-1,NA,TRBJ2-2,NA,CSARALAGELFF,TGCAGTGCTAGAGCCCTGGCCGGGGAGCTGTTTTTT
TRBV5-1,TRBD2,TRBJ2-3,few,CASSSGLAGTSSTDTQYF,TGCGCCAGCAGCTCGGGACTAGCGGGGACCTCTAGCACAGATACGCAGTATTTT
TRBV12-3/TRBV12-4,NA,TRBJ2-3,NA,CASSLEGSGDTQYF,TGTGCCAGCAGTTTAGAAGGTAGTGGTGATACGCAGTATTTT
TRBV6-5,NA,TRBJ1-1,NA,CASREGGRGITEAFF,TGTGCCAGCAGAGAAGGGGGGCGCGGGATCACTGAAGCTTTCTTT
TRBV12-3/TRBV12-4,NA,TRBJ2-3,few,CASISGSTQYF,TGTGCCAGCATCTCCGGAAGTACGCAGTATTTT
TRBV29-1,NA,TRBJ2-3,few,CSVDGSHKYTQYF,TGCAGCGTTGATGGGTCCCATAAGTATACGCAGTATTTT
TRBV19,TRBD1,TRBJ1-2,NA,CASSTGRDRVKGGYTF,TGTGCCAGTAGTACCGGCCGTGACAGGGTCAAAGGTGGCTACACCTTC
TRBV11-3,NA,TRBJ2-2,few,CASSLGGQGEVTGELFF,TGTGCCAGCAGCTTAGGGGGCCAGGGTGAGGTCACCGGGGAGCTGTTTTTT
TRBV5-1,NA,TRBJ2-1,NA,CASSSSTANNEQFF,TGCGCCAGCAGCTCGTCGACAGCGAACAATGAGCAGTTCTTC
TRBV5-1,NA,TRBJ2-2,NA,CASWTEGGELFF,TGCGCCTCCTGGACGGAGGGCGGGGAGCTGTTTTTT
TRBV5-1,TRBD2,TRBJ2-1,NA,CASSSLGVAGVNEQFF,TGCGCCAGCAGCTCCCTCGGGGTAGCGGGGGTAAATGAGCAGTTCTTC
TRBV7-2,NA,TRBJ2-5,NA,CASSLMGPRETQYF,TGTGCCAGCAGCTTAATGGGCCCGCGAGAGACCCAGTACTTC
TRBV30,TRBD2,TRBJ2-1,NA,CAWSALGSGREGEQFF,TGTGCCTGGAGTGCGCTTGGAAGCGGGAGGGAAGGTGAGCAGTTCTTC
TRBV7-2,TRBD1,TRBJ2-2,few,CASSPGQATGELFF,TGTGCCAGCAGCCCGGGACAGGCGACCGGGGAGCTGTTTTTT
TRBV5-1,NA,TRBJ1-1,NA,CASSLQLGTEAFF,TGCGCCAGCAGCTTGCAGTTAGGGACTGAAGCTTTCTTT
TRBV10-3,NA,TRBJ2-5,once,CAIRERTEETQYF,TGTGCCATCAGAGAGCGGACAGAAGAGACCCAGTACTTC
TRBV9,NA,TRBJ2-1,NA,CASSVSEIHNEQFF,TGTGCCAGCAGCGTCTCAGAGATCCACAATGAGCAGTTCTTC
TRBV6-2/TRBV6-3,NA,TRBJ1-2,few,CASRWTENYGYTF,TGTGCCAGCAGGTGGACAGAAAACTATGGCTACACCTTC
TRBV5-1,NA,TRBJ2-5,few,CASSLAVGRMETQYF,TGCGCCAGCAGCTTGGCCGTTGGCAGGATGGAGACCCAGTACTTC
TRBV20-1,NA,TRBJ2-3,NA,CSARDGQRTDTQYF,TGCAGTGCTAGAGATGGACAACGCACAGATACGCAGTATTTT
TRBV5-1,NA,TRBJ2-7,few,CASSDPEQYF,TGCGCCAGCAGTGACCCCGAGCAGTACTTC
TRBV7-2,TRBD1,TRBJ1-6,NA,CASSLLGQGSHSPLHF,TGTGCCAGCAGCTTACTCGGACAGGGCAGTCATTCACCCCTCCACTTT